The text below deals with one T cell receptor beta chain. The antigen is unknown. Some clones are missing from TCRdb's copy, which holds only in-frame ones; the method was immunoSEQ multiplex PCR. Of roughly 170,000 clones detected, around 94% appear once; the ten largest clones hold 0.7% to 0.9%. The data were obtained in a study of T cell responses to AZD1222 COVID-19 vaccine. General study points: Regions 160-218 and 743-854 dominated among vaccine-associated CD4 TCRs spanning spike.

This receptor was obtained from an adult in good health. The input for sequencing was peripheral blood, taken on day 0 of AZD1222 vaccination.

The CDR3 loop is CASRPAGSVWEQYF. CDR3 DNA sequence: TGTGCCAGCCGACCCGCCGGCTCGGTCTGGGAGCAGTACTTC. The chain recombines TRBV6-5 with TRBJ2-7; the D is unclear. The CDR3 has 14 residues. Trimming removed 8 bases from V and 7 bases from J, with 21 bases in between. CDR1 is MNHEY and CDR2 is SVGAGI in the germline V gene.